The 16 T cell receptor beta chains below come from one sample, sequenced in a study of preoperative IRX-2 immunotherapy in early breast cancer. Produced via immunoSEQ multiplex PCR; TCRdb's table is partial and in-frame only. Of 3,000 to 3,500 clones listed, around 73% are singletons. Treatment of the sample: preoperative locoregional IRX-2 cytokine immunotherapy. Sequencing was performed on tumor tissue, taken after IRX-2 immunotherapy. The receptors here all came from a human donor with breast cancer.

V usage is TRBV23-1 and J usage is TRBJ2-3; possibly TRBD2 for D (5 bases). TRBV23-1 is known as an ORF, though its function is uncertain. This CDR3 has 19 residues. Between the trimmed V and J ends, which lost 0 bases and 3 bases, there was a span of 22 bases. The DNA of the CDR3 is TGCGCCAGCAGTCAATCGGGGTCGGTGACCCTAGCTGGGACAGATACGCAGTATTTT. Translated: CASSQSGSVTLAGTDTQYF.

This clone was seen only once. The V call is TRBV23-1, the J call TRBJ1-6; the D is unclear. TRBV23-1 is noted as an ORF with a role that remains uncertain. V was cut by 6 bases and J by 8 bases, with 17 bases left in between. The CDR3 spans 15 residues. CDR3 sequence: CASSQEALVDSPLHF. CDR3 DNA sequence: TGCGCCAGCAGCCAAGAGGCCCTGGTGGATTCACCCCTCCACTTT.

The chain carries TRBV28 and TRBJ1-2; 8 bases fit TRBD1. The length of the CDR3 is 14 residues. Germline assignment: CDR1 MDHEN and CDR2 SYDVKM. The trim removed 4 bases at V and 7 bases at J, leaving 8 bases unmatched. In nucleotides, the CDR3 is TGTGCCAGCAGTTCGTTGGACAGGGCGGGTGGCTACACCTTC. Translation: CASSSLDRAGGYTF.

The chain has TRBV23-1 and TRBJ1-2; no clear D gene. TRBV23-1 is reported as an ORF; its role is uncertain. Trimming took 6 bases from V and 0 from J, leaving 8 bases between them. The CDR3 is 13 amino acids. As DNA, the CDR3 is TGCGCCAGCAGCCCCGATACTAACTATGGCTACACCTTC. Encoded protein: CASSPDTNYGYTF.

This chain uses TRBV19 with TRBJ1-2, with 12 bases that match TRBD1. The CDR3 runs to 15 residues. V shed 6 bases, J shed 4 bases, and the junction held 6 bases outside the gene matches. Germline V CDR1 and CDR2: LNHDA, SQIVND (reference sequence). The CDR3 DNA follows: TGTGCCAGTAGCTCCGGGACAGGGGGCAGCTATGGCTACACCTTC. This sequence encodes CASSSGTGGSYGYTF.

J is TRBJ2-1 and V is TRBV29-1; TRBD2 matches 8 bases. In germline, CDR1 is SQVTM, CDR2 ANQGSEA. J was trimmed by 3 bases and V by 7 bases; bases with no gene match: 8. The CDR3 spans 14 residues. CDR3 amino acids: CSARGSGSYNEQFF. In nucleotides, the CDR3 is TGCAGCGCCCGAGGGAGCGGGAGCTACAATGAGCAGTTCTTC.

Within the sample, this clone is large. The V call is TRBV11-3, the J call TRBJ1-2, with D tentatively TRBD1 (6 bases). Trimming took off 4 bases at V and 2 bases at J, with 14 bases between the two ends. Germline loops: CDR1 SGHNT, CDR2 YENEEA. The CDR3 extends over 15 amino acids. The DNA for the CDR3 is TGTGCCAGCAGCTCCTCCGACACAGGGAACTATGGCTACACCTTC. Its translation: CASSSSDTGNYGYTF.

The chain couples TRBV23-1 to TRBJ2-1, with D unclear. Being an ORF, TRBV23-1 has a function that is uncertain. The V end was cut by 6 bases, the J end by 5 bases, with 11 bases between. The CDR3 runs to 13 residues. DNA for the CDR3: TGCGCCAGCAGCGTTCCTGGGAACAATGAGCAGTTCTTC. It specifies CASSVPGNNEQFF.

With respect to this clone: Mismatch with germline at one junction end may stem from a read error. This chain links TRBV6-7 with TRBJ2-7, with D possibly being TRBD1 (6 bases). TRBV6-7 falls under the ORF class, with uncertain function. The CDR3 runs 14 residues. The CDR3 protein is CASSLPGHSYEQYF. CDR3 coding DNA: TGTGCCAGCAGTTTACCGGGACACTCCTACGAGCAATACTTC.

The V and J genes are TRBV14 and TRBJ1-5; TRBD1 matches 7 bases. Per germline, CDR1 SGHDN and CDR2 FVKESK. CDR3 length: 13 residues. J lost 6 bases, V lost 2 bases, and 1 base had no gene match. CDR3 in DNA: TGTGCCAGCAGCCAACAGGGGGGTCAGCCCCAGCATTTT. It yields the protein CASSQQGGQPQHF. Complete variable domain (other parts from reference TRBV14 and TRBJ1-5): EAGVTQFPSHSVIEKGQTVTLRCDPISGHDNLYWYRRVMGKEIKFLLHFVKESKQDESGMPNNRFLAERTGGTYSTLKVQPAELEDSGVYFCASSQQGGQPQHFGDGTRLSIL.

The CDR3 here is CASSDLLIAETQYF. CDR3 coding DNA: TGTGCCAGCAGTGATCTTCTCATAGCGGAGACCCAGTACTTC. The chain has TRBV6-8 and TRBJ2-5; D is perhaps TRBD2 (5 bases). The germline V gene has CDR1 MNHGY and CDR2 SAAAGT. The CDR3 spans 14 residues. V lost 5 bases and J 5 bases, leaving 15 bases between the germline ends.

This chain links TRBV18 with TRBJ2-7; 9 bases match TRBD2. This CDR3 region has 16 residues. Germline CDR1 is KGHSH and CDR2 is LQKENI. Trimming removed 5 bases from V and 2 bases from J; junction bases left unmatched: 10. DNA of the CDR3: TGTGCCAGCTCATCACAAAATAGCGGGAGCCCCTACGAGCAGTACTTC. This translates into CASSSQNSGSPYEQYF.

This clone is a singleton in its sample. The chain carries TRBV23-1 and TRBJ1-2; a possible D gene is TRBD1 (6 bases). TRBV23-1 is noted as an ORF with a role that remains uncertain. The CDR3 length is 20 residues. V gave up 0 bases and J gave up 8 bases, with 31 bases separating them. CDR3 DNA: TGCGCCAGCAGTCAATCTTTAATCAGGGGAATTTTGACGGGCCCACACGGCTACACCTTC. Encoded protein: CASSQSLIRGILTGPHGYTF.

The rearrangement links TRBV7-8 to TRBJ2-4; D is possibly TRBD1 (5 bases). Trimming took 4 bases from V and 6 from J, leaving 16 bases between them. The germline V gene encodes CDR1 SGHVS and CDR2 FQNEAQ. The CDR3 is 15 residues long. The CDR3 sequence: CASSWTASRGNIQYF. The CDR3 DNA reads as TGTGCCAGCAGCTGGACGGCCTCAAGGGGAAACATTCAGTACTTC.

This clone was seen a handful of times. J is TRBJ2-6 and V is TRBV11-3, with 9 bases lining up with TRBD2. The CDR3 length is 18 residues. Per the germline V gene, CDR1 is SGHNT and CDR2 is YENEEA. J gave up 0 bases and V 4 bases, and 7 bases lay outside the gene matches. The CDR3 loop is CASSYRTSVISGANVLTF. CDR3 nucleotide sequence: TGTGCCAGCAGCTACCGGACTAGCGTAATCTCTGGGGCCAACGTCCTGACTTTC.

The chain couples TRBV19 to TRBJ1-1, with 8 bases fitting TRBD1. The V gene end was trimmed by 0 bases and the J gene end by 8 bases; junction bases not matched to a gene: 14. In germline, CDR1 is LNHDA, CDR2 SQIVND (reference sequence). The CDR3 contains 17 residues. This chain's CDR3 is CASSIDLSSGTGKEAFF. The CDR3 coding sequence is TGTGCCAGTAGTATAGATCTTAGTAGTGGGACAGGAAAAGAAGCTTTCTTT.